A selection of T cell receptor beta chains follows, all from one sample in a study of shared clonotypes between healthy human individuals. This table comes from immunoSEQ multiplex PCR, and its TCRdb copy is limited to in-frame clones, with some not included. The sample lists over 2 million clones; less than 95% were seen once. The sample taken for sequencing was naive CD8+ T cells sorted from blood. Receptor source: a man between 18 and 29 years old in good health. The CDR3 runs from the conserved cysteine through the conserved F or W. A D gene is named only where the DNA matches it firmly. Rows give clone size only sometimes, using once, few, many, or a class for an expanded clone.

clone size,J gene,V gene,D gene,CDR3 protein,CDR3 DNA
once,TRBJ2-5,TRBV9,NA,CASSVKASANVAQYF,TGTGCCAGCAGCGTAAAGGCTAGCGCCAACGTGGCCCAGTACTTC
once,TRBJ2-5,TRBV11-2,NA,CASSLDYGQRETQYF,TGTGCCAGCAGCTTAGACTATGGTCAACGGGAGACCCAGTACTTC
NA,TRBJ1-4,TRBV11-2,NA,CASSLGGVTNEKLFF,TGTGCCAGCAGCTTAGGAGGGGTAACTAATGAAAAACTGTTTTTT
NA,TRBJ2-7,TRBV19,NA,CASSMPDDSYEQYF,TGTGCCAGTAGTATGCCTGATGACTCCTACGAGCAGTACTTC
once,TRBJ2-7,TRBV28,NA,CASCWGLQGSYEQYF,TGTGCCAGCTGCTGGGGGCTACAGGGCTCCTACGAGCAGTACTTC
NA,TRBJ1-1,TRBV5-6,NA,CASSRELNTEAFF,TGTGCCAGCAGCCGTGAACTGAACACTGAAGCTTTCTTT
NA,TRBJ2-4,TRBV7-9,TRBD1,CASSPDSPGGNIQYF,TGTGCCAGCAGCCCCGACAGTCCAGGGGGAAACATTCAGTACTTC
NA,TRBJ1-1,TRBV2,NA,CASSDAWNTEAFF,TGTGCCAGCAGTGACGCCTGGAACACTGAAGCTTTCTTT
NA,TRBJ2-5,TRBV12-5,TRBD1,CASGLYRGSAETQYF,TGTGCTAGTGGTTTGTACAGGGGATCAGCGGAGACCCAGTACTTC
NA,TRBJ2-3,TRBV4-3,NA,CASSQEGEVLELMDTQYF,TGCGCCAGCAGCCAGGAAGGGGAGGTGCTGGAGTTGATGGATACGCAGTATTTT
once,TRBJ2-7,TRBV4-1,NA,CASSHPDSSSYEQYF,TGCGCCAGCAGCCATCCGGACAGTAGCTCCTACGAGCAGTACTTC
NA,TRBJ1-4,TRBV4-3,NA,CASSQEPMAGSNEKLFF,TGCGCCAGCAGCCAAGAACCAATGGCAGGATCAAATGAAAAACTGTTTTTT
NA,TRBJ1-1,TRBV4-1,TRBD1,CASSLTGGFERNTEAFF,TGCGCCAGCAGCCTGACAGGGGGTTTTGAGCGAAACACTGAAGCTTTCTTT
NA,TRBJ2-3,TRBV7-8,TRBD2,CASSREGLAGGPGTDTQYF,TGTGCCAGCAGCCGCGAGGGACTAGCGGGGGGGCCGGGCACAGATACGCAGTATTTT
NA,TRBJ1-1,TRBV2,TRBD1,CASSTTGATEAFF,TGTGCCAGCAGTACAACAGGGGCCACTGAAGCTTTCTTT
NA,TRBJ2-2,TRBV5-6,NA,CASSLPLGPPGELFF,TGTGCCAGCAGCTTGCCTCTGGGCCCGCCCGGGGAGCTGTTTTTT
NA,TRBJ2-7,TRBV7-8,NA,CASTGLTYEQYF,TGTGCCAGCACGGGGCTAACCTACGAGCAGTACTTC
NA,TRBJ1-6,TRBV6-1,NA,CASSEIGQIPSSYNSPLHF,TGTGCCAGCAGTGAGATTGGACAGATTCCTAGCTCCTATAATTCACCCCTCCACTTT
once,TRBJ2-7,TRBV5-8,NA,CASSPGGTTSSYEQYF,TGTGCCAGCAGCCCCGGTGGGACAACTAGCTCCTACGAGCAGTACTTC
NA,TRBJ1-2,TRBV2,NA,CASSVSQGGDTF,TGTGCCAGCAGTGTGAGTCAGGGAGGGGACACCTTC
NA,TRBJ2-3,TRBV5-1,TRBD2,CASRTPLAGDPDTQYF,TGCGCCAGCAGGACCCCACTAGCGGGGGATCCAGATACGCAGTATTTT
NA,TRBJ1-1,TRBV5-4,NA,CASSAGNREAFF,TGTGCCAGCAGTGCAGGGAACCGAGAAGCTTTCTTT
NA,TRBJ2-7,TRBV19,TRBD1,CASSLTTGGAYEQYF,TGTGCCAGTAGCTTGACGACAGGGGGCGCTTACGAGCAGTACTTC
NA,TRBJ1-1,TRBV30,NA,CAWTLLEGTEAFF,TGTGCCTGGACCCTGCTTGAGGGGACTGAAGCTTTCTTT
NA,TRBJ2-2,TRBV4-1,NA,CASSQGALDTGELFF,TGCGCCAGCAGCCAAGGAGCCCTAGACACCGGGGAGCTGTTTTTT
once,TRBJ2-3,TRBV7-8,TRBD1,CASSARQGRDTQYF,TGTGCCAGCAGCGCCCGACAGGGAAGAGATACGCAGTATTTT
NA,TRBJ1-6,TRBV2,NA,CASSEEGESNSPLHF,TGTGCCAGCAGTGAAGAGGGGGAGTCTAATTCACCCCTCCACTTT
NA,TRBJ1-5,TRBV13,NA,CASSLENQPQHF,TGTGCCAGCAGCTTAGAGAATCAGCCCCAGCATTTT
NA,TRBJ1-2,TRBV2,NA,CASSDGDYGYTF,TGTGCCAGCAGTGACGGAGACTATGGCTACACCTTC
NA,TRBJ2-5,TRBV28,TRBD2,CASSALPGGADYQETQYF,TGTGCCAGCAGTGCCCTCCCCGGGGGGGCGGATTACCAAGAGACCCAGTACTTC
NA,TRBJ2-5,TRBV28,NA,CASTRRRDPRETQYF,TGTGCCAGCACCCGGAGGAGGGATCCCCGGGAGACCCAGTACTTC
NA,TRBJ2-7,TRBV19,NA,CASSIWRGKSYEQYF,TGTGCCAGTAGTATTTGGAGGGGAAAGTCCTACGAGCAGTACTTC
NA,TRBJ2-7,TRBV21-1,NA,CASSCYRVTYEQYF,TGTGCCAGCAGCTGCTACAGGGTAACCTACGAGCAGTACTTC
once,TRBJ1-1,TRBV2,NA,CASSALQEMNTEAFF,TGTGCCAGCAGTGCTCTGCAGGAGATGAACACTGAAGCTTTCTTT
few,TRBJ2-1,TRBV27,NA,CASSIGAASYNEQFF,TGTGCCAGCAGTATAGGGGCGGCCTCCTACAATGAGCAGTTCTTC
NA,TRBJ2-1,TRBV29-1,TRBD1,CSVELGQARSYNEQFF,TGCAGCGTTGAACTCGGACAGGCCCGCTCCTACAATGAGCAGTTCTTC
NA,TRBJ2-5,TRBV25-1,NA,CASRNWETETQYF,TGTGCCAGCAGGAACTGGGAGACGGAGACCCAGTACTTC
once,TRBJ2-5,TRBV6-1,TRBD1,CASSRTGGDWETQYF,TGTGCCAGCAGTAGGACAGGGGGCGATTGGGAGACCCAGTACTTC